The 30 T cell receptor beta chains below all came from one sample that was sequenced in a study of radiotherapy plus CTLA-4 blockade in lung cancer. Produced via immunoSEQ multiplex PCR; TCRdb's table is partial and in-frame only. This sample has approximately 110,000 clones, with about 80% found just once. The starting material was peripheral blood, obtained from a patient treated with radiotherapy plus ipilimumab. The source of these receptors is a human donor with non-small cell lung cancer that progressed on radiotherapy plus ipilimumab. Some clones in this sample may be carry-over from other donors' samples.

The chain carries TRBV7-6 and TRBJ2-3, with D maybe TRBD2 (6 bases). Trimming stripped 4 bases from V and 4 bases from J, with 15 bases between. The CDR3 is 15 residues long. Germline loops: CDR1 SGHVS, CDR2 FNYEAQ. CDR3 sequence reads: CASSYVAERADTQYF. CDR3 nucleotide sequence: TGTGCCAGCAGCTACGTGGCGGAGCGGGCAGATACGCAGTATTTT.

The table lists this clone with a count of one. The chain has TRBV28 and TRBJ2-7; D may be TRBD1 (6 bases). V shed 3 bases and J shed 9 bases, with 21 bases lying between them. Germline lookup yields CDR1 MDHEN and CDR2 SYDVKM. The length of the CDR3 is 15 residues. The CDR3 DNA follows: TGTGCCAGCAGTTTCCTGACAGGAACACCGGTAGGGCAGTACTTC. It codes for CASSFLTGTPVGQYF.

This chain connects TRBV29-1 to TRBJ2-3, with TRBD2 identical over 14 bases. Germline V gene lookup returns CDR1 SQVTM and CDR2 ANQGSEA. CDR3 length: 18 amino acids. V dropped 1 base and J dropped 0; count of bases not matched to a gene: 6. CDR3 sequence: CSVEAPGLAGVSTDTQYF. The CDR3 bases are TGCAGCGTTGAAGCGCCGGGACTAGCGGGGGTTAGCACAGATACGCAGTATTTT.

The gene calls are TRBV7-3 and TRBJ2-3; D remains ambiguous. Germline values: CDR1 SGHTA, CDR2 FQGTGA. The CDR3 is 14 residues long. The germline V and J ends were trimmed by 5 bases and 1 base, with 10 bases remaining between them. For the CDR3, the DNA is TGTGCCAGCAGCCCCAGCCGGGGCACAGATACGCAGTATTTT. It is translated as CASSPSRGTDTQYF.

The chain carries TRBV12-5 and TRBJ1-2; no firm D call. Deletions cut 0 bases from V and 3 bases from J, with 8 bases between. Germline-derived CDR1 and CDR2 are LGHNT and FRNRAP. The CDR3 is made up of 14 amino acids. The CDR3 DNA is TGTGCTAGTGGTTTGGTCCCTGTAGACTATGGCTACACCTTC. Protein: CASGLVPVDYGYTF.

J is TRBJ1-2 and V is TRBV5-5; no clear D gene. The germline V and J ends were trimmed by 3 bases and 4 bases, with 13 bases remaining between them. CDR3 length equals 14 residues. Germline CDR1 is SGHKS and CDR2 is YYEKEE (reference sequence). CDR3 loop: CASSSPTAPYGYTF. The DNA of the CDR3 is TGTGCCAGCAGCTCACCCACGGCTCCCTATGGCTACACCTTC.

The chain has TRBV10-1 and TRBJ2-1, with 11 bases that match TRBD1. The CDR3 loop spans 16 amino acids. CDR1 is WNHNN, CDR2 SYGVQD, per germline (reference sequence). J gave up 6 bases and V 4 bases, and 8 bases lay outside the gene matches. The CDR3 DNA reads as TGCGCCAGCAGTGGGAGAGGGGACAGGGGGGGCAATGAGCAGTTCTTC. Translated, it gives CASSGRGDRGGNEQFF.

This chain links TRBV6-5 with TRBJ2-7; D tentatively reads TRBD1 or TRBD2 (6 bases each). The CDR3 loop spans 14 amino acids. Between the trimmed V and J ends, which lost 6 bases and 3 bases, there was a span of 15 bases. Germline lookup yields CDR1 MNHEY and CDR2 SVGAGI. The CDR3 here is CASSSVGGFYEQYF. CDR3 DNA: TGTGCCAGCAGCAGCGTGGGGGGCTTCTACGAGCAGTACTTC.

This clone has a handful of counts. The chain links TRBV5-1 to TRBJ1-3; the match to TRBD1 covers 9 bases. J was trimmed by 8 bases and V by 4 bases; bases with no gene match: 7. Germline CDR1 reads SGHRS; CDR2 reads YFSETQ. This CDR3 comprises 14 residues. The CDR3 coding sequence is TGCGCCAGCAGCGGGGGACAGGGCGTAGACACCATATATTTT. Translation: CASSGGQGVDTIYF. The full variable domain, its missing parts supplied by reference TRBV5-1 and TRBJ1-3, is KAGVTQTPRYLIKTRGQQVTLSCSPISGHRSVSWYQQTPGQGLQFLFEYFSETQRNKGNFPGRFSGRQFSNSRSEMNVSTLELGDSALYLCASSGGQGVDTIYFGEGSWLTVV.

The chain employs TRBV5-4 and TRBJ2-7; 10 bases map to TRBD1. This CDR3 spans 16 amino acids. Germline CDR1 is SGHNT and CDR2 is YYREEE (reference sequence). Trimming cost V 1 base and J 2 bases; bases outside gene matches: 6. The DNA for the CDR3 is TGTGCCAGCAGCTTGCCTCCGGGACAGGGGACCTACGAGCAGTACTTC. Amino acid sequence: CASSLPPGQGTYEQYF.

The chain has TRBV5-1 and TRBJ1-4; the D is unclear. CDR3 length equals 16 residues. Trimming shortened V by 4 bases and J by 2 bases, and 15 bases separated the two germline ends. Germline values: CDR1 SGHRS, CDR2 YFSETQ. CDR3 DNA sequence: TGCGCCAGCAGCCAAGAACAAGCTCGGACTAATGAAAAACTGTTTTTT. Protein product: CASSQEQARTNEKLFF.

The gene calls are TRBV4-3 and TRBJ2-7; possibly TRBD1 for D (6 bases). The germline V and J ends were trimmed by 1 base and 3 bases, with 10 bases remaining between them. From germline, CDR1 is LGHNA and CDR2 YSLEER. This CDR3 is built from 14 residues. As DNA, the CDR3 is TGCGCCAGCAGCCAAGGGAACAGGGTCTACGAGCAGTACTTC. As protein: CASSQGNRVYEQYF.

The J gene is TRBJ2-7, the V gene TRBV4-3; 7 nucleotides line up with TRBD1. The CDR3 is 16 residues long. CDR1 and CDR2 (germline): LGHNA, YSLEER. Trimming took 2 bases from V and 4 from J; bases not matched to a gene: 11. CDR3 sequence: CASSQSDDRDFYEQYF. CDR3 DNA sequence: TGCGCCAGCAGCCAATCCGACGACAGGGATTTTTACGAGCAGTACTTC.

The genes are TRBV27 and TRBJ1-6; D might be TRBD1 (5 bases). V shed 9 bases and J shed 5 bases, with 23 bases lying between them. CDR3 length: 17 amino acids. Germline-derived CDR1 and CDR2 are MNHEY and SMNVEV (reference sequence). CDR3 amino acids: CASMKEGYRDDNSPLHF. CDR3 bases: TGTGCCAGTATGAAGGAAGGATACCGGGACGATAATTCACCCCTCCACTTT.

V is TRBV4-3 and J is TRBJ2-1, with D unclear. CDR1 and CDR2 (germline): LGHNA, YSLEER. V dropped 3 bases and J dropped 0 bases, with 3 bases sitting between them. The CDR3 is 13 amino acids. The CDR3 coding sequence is TGCGCCAGCAGCCAGTACTCCTACAATGAGCAGTTCTTC. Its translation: CASSQYSYNEQFF.

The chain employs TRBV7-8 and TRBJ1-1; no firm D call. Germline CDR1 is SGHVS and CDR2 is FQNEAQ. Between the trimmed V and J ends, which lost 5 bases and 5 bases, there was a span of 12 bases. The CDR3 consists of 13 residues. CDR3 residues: CASSANVRTEAFF. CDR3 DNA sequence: TGTGCCAGCAGCGCCAACGTCAGAACTGAAGCTTTCTTT.

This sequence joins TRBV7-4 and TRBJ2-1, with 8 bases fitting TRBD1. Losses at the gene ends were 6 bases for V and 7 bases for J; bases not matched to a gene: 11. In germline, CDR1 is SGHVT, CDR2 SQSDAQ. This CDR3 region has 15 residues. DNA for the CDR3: TGTGCCAGCAGATTCCCGGACAGGGTTGGGAATGAGCAGTTCTTC. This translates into CASRFPDRVGNEQFF.

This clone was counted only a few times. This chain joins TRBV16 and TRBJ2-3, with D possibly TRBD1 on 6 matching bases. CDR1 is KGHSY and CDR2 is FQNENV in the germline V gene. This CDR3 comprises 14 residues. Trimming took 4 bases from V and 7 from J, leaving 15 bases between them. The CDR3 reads CASSPNPGQNTQYF. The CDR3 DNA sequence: TGTGCCAGCAGCCCCAATCCCGGACAGAATACGCAGTATTTT.

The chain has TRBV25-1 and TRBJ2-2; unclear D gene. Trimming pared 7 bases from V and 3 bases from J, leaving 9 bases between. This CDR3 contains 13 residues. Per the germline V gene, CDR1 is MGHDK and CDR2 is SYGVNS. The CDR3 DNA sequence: TGTGCCAGCACGTACAGAGACACCGGGGAGCTGTTTTTT. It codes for CASTYRDTGELFF.

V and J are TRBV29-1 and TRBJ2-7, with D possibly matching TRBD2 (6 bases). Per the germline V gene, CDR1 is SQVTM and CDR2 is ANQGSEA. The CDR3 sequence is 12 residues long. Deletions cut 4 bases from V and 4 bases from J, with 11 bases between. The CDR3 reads CSVGRGGYEQYF. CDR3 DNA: TGCAGCGTTGGGCGGGGCGGGTACGAGCAGTACTTC.

The CDR3 sequence is CASSSRGYQETQYF. In DNA, the CDR3 is TGTGCCAGCAGCTCCCGGGGATACCAAGAGACCCAGTACTTC. V and J are TRBV5-6 and TRBJ2-5, with a weak D call TRBD2 (5 bases). Looked up from germline, CDR1 is SGHDT and CDR2 is YYEEEE. CDR3 length equals 14 residues. V was cut by 3 bases and J by 0 bases, with 9 bases left in between.

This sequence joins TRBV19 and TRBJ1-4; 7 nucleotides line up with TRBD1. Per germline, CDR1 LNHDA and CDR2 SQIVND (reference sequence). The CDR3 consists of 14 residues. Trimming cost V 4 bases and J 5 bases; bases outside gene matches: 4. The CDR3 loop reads CASSRQGTNEKLFF. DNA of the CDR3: TGTGCCAGTAGTAGACAGGGTACAAATGAAAAACTGTTTTTT.

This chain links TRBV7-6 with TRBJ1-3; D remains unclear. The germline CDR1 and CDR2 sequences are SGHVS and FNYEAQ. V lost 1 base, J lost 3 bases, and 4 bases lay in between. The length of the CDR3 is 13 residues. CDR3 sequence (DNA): TGTGCCAGCAGCTTAGAAGGTGGAAACACCATATATTTT. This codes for CASSLEGGNTIYF.

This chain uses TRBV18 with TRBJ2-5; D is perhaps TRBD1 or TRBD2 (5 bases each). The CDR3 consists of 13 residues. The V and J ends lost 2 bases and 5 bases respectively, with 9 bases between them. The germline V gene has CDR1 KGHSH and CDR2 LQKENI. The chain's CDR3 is CASSPRGRETQYF. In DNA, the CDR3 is TGTGCCAGCTCACCAAGGGGACGGGAGACCCAGTACTTC.

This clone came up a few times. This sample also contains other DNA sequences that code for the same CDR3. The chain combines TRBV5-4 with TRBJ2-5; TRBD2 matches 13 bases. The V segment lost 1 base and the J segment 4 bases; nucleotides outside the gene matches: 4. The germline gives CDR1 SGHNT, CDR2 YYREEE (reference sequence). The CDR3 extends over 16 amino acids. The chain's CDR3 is CASSLTSGGAGETQYF. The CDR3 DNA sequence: TGTGCCAGCAGCTTGACTAGCGGGGGGGCCGGAGAGACCCAGTACTTC.

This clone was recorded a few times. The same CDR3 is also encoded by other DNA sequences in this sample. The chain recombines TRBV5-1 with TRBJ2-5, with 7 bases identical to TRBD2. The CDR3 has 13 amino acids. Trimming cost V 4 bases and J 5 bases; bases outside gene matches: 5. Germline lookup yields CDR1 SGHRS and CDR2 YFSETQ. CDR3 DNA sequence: TGCGCCAGCAGCCCACCCGGGGGGGAGACCCAGTACTTC. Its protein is CASSPPGGETQYF.

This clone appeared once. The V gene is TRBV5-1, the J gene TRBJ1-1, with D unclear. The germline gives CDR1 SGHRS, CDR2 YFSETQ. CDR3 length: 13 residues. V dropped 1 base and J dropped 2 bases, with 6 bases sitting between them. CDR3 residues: CASSLSTNTEAFF. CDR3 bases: TGCGCCAGCAGCTTGAGTACTAACACTGAAGCTTTCTTT. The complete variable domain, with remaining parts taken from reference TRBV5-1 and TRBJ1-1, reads KAGVTQTPRYLIKTRGQQVTLSCSPISGHRSVSWYQQTPGQGLQFLFEYFSETQRNKGNFPGRFSGRQFSNSRSEMNVSTLELGDSALYLCASSLSTNTEAFFGQGTRLTVV.

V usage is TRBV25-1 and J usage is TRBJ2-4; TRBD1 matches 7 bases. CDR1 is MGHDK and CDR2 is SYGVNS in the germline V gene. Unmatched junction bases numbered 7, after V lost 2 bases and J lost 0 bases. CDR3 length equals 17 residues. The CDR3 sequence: CASSENRGLSAKNIQYF. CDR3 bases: TGTGCCAGCAGTGAAAACAGGGGCCTATCAGCCAAAAACATTCAGTACTTC.

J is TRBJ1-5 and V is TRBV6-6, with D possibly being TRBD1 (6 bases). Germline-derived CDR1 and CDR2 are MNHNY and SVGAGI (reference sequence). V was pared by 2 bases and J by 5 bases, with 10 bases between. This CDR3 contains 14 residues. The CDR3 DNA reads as TGTGCCAGCAGTTACGGGGGGCGGTATCAGCCCCAGCATTTT. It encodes CASSYGGRYQPQHF.

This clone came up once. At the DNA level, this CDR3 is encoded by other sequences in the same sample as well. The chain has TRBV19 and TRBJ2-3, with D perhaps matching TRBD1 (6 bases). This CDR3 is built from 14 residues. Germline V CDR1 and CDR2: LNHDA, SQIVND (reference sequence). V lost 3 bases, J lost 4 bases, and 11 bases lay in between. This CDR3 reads CASSIRQGSDTQYF. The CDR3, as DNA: TGTGCCAGTAGTATTCGGCAGGGGTCAGATACGCAGTATTTT. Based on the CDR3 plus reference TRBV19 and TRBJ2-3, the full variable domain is DGGITQSPKYLFRKEGQNVTLSCEQNLNHDAMYWYRQDPGQGLRLIYYSQIVNDFQKGDIAEGYSVSREKKESFPLTVTSAQKNPTAFYLCASSIRQGSDTQYFGPGTRLTVL.